A selection of T cell receptor beta chains follows, all from one sample in a study of shared clonotypes between healthy human individuals. Clones were read by immunoSEQ multiplex PCR, and TCRdb kept only the in-frame ones, dropping some. The sample lists approximately 1.9 million clones, just under 95% occurring once. The source material was naive CD8+ T cells from PBMCs. Receptor source: a man aged 18 to 30 in good health. Some clones in this sample may be carry-over from other donors' samples. Both conserved end residues are trimmed from each CDR3. Fields, in order: V gene, J gene, D gene, CDR3 protein. The D gene is left open where the match is weak.

v_call: TRBV7-8
j_call: TRBJ2-1
d_call: TRBD1
cdr3_aa: ASSTSVGQVLYNEQF

v_call: TRBV4-1
j_call: TRBJ2-7
d_call: NA
cdr3_aa: ASSHPNPTYEQY

v_call: TRBV7-3
j_call: TRBJ2-2
d_call: TRBD1
cdr3_aa: ASSLRTGFTGELF

v_call: TRBV7-9
j_call: TRBJ2-7
d_call: TRBD2
cdr3_aa: ASSGSGSRGAYEQY

v_call: TRBV7-9
j_call: TRBJ2-3
d_call: NA
cdr3_aa: ASSLAMGGGFTDTQY

v_call: TRBV4-2
j_call: TRBJ2-2
d_call: TRBD2
cdr3_aa: ASRQIAGRGGELF

v_call: TRBV18
j_call: TRBJ2-7
d_call: NA
cdr3_aa: ASSPPGEGYEQY

v_call: TRBV27
j_call: TRBJ2-7
d_call: TRBD1
cdr3_aa: ASSPLLGTGVPYEQY

v_call: TRBV4-3
j_call: TRBJ1-2
d_call: NA
cdr3_aa: ASSQEWGPVNYGYT

v_call: TRBV27
j_call: TRBJ2-3
d_call: NA
cdr3_aa: ASTTTGATDTQY

v_call: TRBV5-1
j_call: TRBJ1-3
d_call: TRBD1
cdr3_aa: ASSLDPGTGRGNTIY

v_call: TRBV28
j_call: TRBJ1-5
d_call: NA
cdr3_aa: ASITRGFGQPQH

v_call: TRBV19
j_call: TRBJ2-7
d_call: NA
cdr3_aa: ASSPSGSSYEQY

v_call: TRBV15
j_call: TRBJ2-7
d_call: NA
cdr3_aa: ATSNERSGEGLGEQY

v_call: TRBV13
j_call: TRBJ1-1
d_call: NA
cdr3_aa: ASSPLGQIATEAF

v_call: TRBV7-9
j_call: TRBJ2-6
d_call: TRBD2
cdr3_aa: ASSSGGPLSGANVLT

v_call: TRBV27
j_call: TRBJ2-1
d_call: TRBD2
cdr3_aa: ASSPQRREVYNEQF

v_call: TRBV2
j_call: TRBJ2-7
d_call: NA
cdr3_aa: ASSEGFSSYEQY

v_call: TRBV19
j_call: TRBJ2-1
d_call: TRBD2
cdr3_aa: ASSSGSASYNEQF

v_call: TRBV9
j_call: TRBJ2-1
d_call: NA
cdr3_aa: ASSLYPGNEQF

v_call: TRBV5-4
j_call: TRBJ2-7
d_call: TRBD1
cdr3_aa: ASSFGPGQANYEQY

v_call: TRBV6-5
j_call: TRBJ2-7
d_call: NA
cdr3_aa: ASSYGTYSEQY

v_call: TRBV27
j_call: TRBJ2-3
d_call: NA
cdr3_aa: ASSLLSPSDTQY

v_call: TRBV9
j_call: TRBJ2-5
d_call: NA
cdr3_aa: ASSVDDSYQETQY

v_call: TRBV5-1
j_call: TRBJ2-7
d_call: NA
cdr3_aa: ASRPPLFERPEQY

v_call: TRBV28
j_call: TRBJ1-2
d_call: NA
cdr3_aa: ASKKGAGNYGYT

v_call: TRBV11-2
j_call: TRBJ2-7
d_call: TRBD1
cdr3_aa: ASSLGTGTGTSEQY

v_call: TRBV27
j_call: TRBJ2-7
d_call: TRBD2
cdr3_aa: ASSPGTSGRFEQY

v_call: TRBV4-1
j_call: TRBJ2-2
d_call: NA
cdr3_aa: ASSQDVVTGELF

v_call: TRBV28
j_call: TRBJ1-4
d_call: NA
cdr3_aa: ASTFWGNEKLF

v_call: TRBV10-2
j_call: TRBJ1-4
d_call: NA
cdr3_aa: ASSEVQGYNEKLF

v_call: TRBV9
j_call: TRBJ1-5
d_call: NA
cdr3_aa: ASSVEPGANQPQH

v_call: TRBV7-9
j_call: TRBJ2-1
d_call: NA
cdr3_aa: ASVSLKVHI

v_call: TRBV9
j_call: TRBJ2-1
d_call: NA
cdr3_aa: ASSVEFGGLSSYNEQF

v_call: TRBV2
j_call: TRBJ2-7
d_call: NA
cdr3_aa: ASRVEGTSLSYEQY

v_call: TRBV5-1
j_call: TRBJ1-4
d_call: NA
cdr3_aa: ASSLTRDEKLF

v_call: TRBV1
j_call: TRBJ2-6
d_call: NA
cdr3_aa: TSSQLGQDLSGANVLT

v_call: TRBV18
j_call: TRBJ2-7
d_call: NA
cdr3_aa: ASSPNYYEQY

v_call: TRBV19
j_call: TRBJ2-1
d_call: NA
cdr3_aa: ASSTLAPYNEQF

v_call: TRBV27
j_call: TRBJ1-4
d_call: NA
cdr3_aa: ASSSPGEKLF

v_call: TRBV4-3
j_call: TRBJ2-7
d_call: NA
cdr3_aa: ASSQEDRSRGEQY

v_call: TRBV4-1
j_call: TRBJ2-2
d_call: TRBD2
cdr3_aa: ASSQGLAGFNTGELF

v_call: TRBV6-1
j_call: TRBJ1-2
d_call: NA
cdr3_aa: ASSEAFRGGRGRLNGYT

v_call: TRBV2
j_call: TRBJ1-2
d_call: TRBD1
cdr3_aa: ASIGTGAGYT

v_call: TRBV19
j_call: TRBJ1-2
d_call: TRBD1
cdr3_aa: ASTPGQGLYGYT

v_call: TRBV9
j_call: TRBJ1-1
d_call: NA
cdr3_aa: ASSETGHPNTEAF

v_call: TRBV4-3
j_call: TRBJ2-7
d_call: NA
cdr3_aa: ASSQEGQGSDEQY

v_call: TRBV28
j_call: TRBJ1-1
d_call: NA
cdr3_aa: ASRAMEDNTEAF

v_call: TRBV7-9
j_call: TRBJ2-3
d_call: NA
cdr3_aa: ASSPRRIPDTQY

v_call: TRBV28
j_call: TRBJ1-1
d_call: TRBD1
cdr3_aa: ASTPNRGTGDHGTEAF

v_call: TRBV11-2
j_call: TRBJ2-3
d_call: NA
cdr3_aa: ASSLFPGGNGDTQY

v_call: TRBV15
j_call: TRBJ2-2
d_call: NA
cdr3_aa: ATSTGSPGELF

v_call: TRBV9
j_call: TRBJ2-1
d_call: NA
cdr3_aa: ASSAHGGSSYNEQF

v_call: TRBV6-6
j_call: TRBJ2-1
d_call: NA
cdr3_aa: ASTAGFPYGRGF

v_call: TRBV28
j_call: TRBJ2-7
d_call: NA
cdr3_aa: ASSLQGGAYEQY

v_call: TRBV6-1
j_call: TRBJ2-4
d_call: NA
cdr3_aa: ASRLQLIGKNIQY

v_call: TRBV11-2
j_call: TRBJ2-5
d_call: NA
cdr3_aa: ASSLGLRGVETQY

v_call: TRBV6-5
j_call: TRBJ1-2
d_call: NA
cdr3_aa: ASSYSWTVDFGGYT

v_call: TRBV6-1
j_call: TRBJ2-1
d_call: NA
cdr3_aa: ASSEKQGRPNNEQF